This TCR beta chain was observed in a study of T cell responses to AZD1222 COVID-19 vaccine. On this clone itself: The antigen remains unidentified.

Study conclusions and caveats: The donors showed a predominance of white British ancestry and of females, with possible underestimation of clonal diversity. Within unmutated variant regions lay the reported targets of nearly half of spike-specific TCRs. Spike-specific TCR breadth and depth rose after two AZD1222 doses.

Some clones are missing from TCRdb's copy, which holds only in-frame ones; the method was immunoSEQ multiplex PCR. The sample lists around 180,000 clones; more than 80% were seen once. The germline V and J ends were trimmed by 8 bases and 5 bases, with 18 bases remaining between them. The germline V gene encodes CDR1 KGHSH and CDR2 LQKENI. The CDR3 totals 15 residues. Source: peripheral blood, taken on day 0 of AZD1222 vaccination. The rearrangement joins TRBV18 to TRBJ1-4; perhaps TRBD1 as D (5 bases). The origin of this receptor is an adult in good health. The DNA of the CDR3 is TGTGCCAGCACTATCTCGGGGGATACAAATGAAAAACTGTTTTTT. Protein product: CASTISGDTNEKLFF.